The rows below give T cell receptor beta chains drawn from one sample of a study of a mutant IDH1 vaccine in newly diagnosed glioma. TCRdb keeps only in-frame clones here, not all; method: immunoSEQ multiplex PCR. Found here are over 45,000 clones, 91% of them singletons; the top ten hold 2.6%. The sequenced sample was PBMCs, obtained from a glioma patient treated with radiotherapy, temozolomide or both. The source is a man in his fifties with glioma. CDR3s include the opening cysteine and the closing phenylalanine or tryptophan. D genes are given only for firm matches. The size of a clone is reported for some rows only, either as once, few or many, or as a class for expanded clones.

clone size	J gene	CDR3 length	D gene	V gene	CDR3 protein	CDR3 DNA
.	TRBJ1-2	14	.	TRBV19	CASSTFRNNYGYTF	TGTGCCAGTAGTACCTTCAGGAATAACTATGGCTACACCTTC
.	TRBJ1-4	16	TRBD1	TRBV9	CASSPHTGGTNEKLFF	TGTGCCAGCAGCCCGCACACAGGGGGGACTAATGAAAAACTGTTTTTT
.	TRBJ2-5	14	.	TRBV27	CASSPRPVPETQYF	TGTGCCAGCAGTCCCCGCCCGGTCCCCGAGACCCAGTACTTC
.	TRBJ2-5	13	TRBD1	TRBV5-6	CASSPDREETQYF	TGTGCCAGCAGCCCGGACAGGGAGGAGACCCAGTACTTC
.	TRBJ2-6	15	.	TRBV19	CASSPRVTGANVLTF	TGTGCCAGTAGTCCCAGGGTGACTGGGGCCAACGTCCTGACTTTC
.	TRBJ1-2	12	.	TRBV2	CASSEKTTGYTF	TGTGCCAGCAGTGAGAAGACTACAGGCTACACCTTC
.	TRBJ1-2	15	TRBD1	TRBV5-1	CASSPLTGGYYGYTF	TGCGCCAGCAGCCCGTTGACAGGGGGATACTATGGCTACACCTTC
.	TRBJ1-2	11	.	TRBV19	CASSIGRGYTF	TGTGCCAGTAGTATAGGTCGGGGCTACACCTTC
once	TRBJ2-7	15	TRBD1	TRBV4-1	CASSQGRGQRNEQYF	TGCGCCAGCAGCCAAGGCAGGGGGCAGAGGAACGAGCAGTACTTC
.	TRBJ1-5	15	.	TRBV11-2	CASSGGGSGNQPQHF	TGTGCCAGCAGCGGGGGGGGGAGTGGCAATCAGCCCCAGCATTTT
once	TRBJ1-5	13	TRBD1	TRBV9	CASSGDSNQPQHF	TGTGCCAGCAGCGGGGACAGTAATCAGCCCCAGCATTTT
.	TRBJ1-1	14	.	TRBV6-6	CASLRDLKNTEAFF	TGTGCCAGCCTGAGGGATTTAAAGAACACTGAAGCTTTCTTT
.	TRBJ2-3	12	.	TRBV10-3	CAISEATDTQYF	TGTGCCATCAGTGAGGCCACAGATACGCAGTATTTT
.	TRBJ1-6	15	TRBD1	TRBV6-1	CASSEDVRGQSPLHF	TGTGCCAGCAGTGAAGATGTGAGGGGGCAGTCACCCCTCCACTTT
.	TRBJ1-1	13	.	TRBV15	CATSREGSTEAFF	TGTGCCACCAGCAGAGAAGGTAGCACTGAAGCTTTCTTT
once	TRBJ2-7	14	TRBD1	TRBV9	CASSAGQGLGEQYF	TGTGCCAGCAGCGCGGGACAGGGGTTGGGGGAGCAGTACTTC
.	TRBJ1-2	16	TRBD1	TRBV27	CASSLTWDRTNYGYTF	TGTGCCAGCAGCCTTACTTGGGACAGGACTAACTATGGCTACACCTTC
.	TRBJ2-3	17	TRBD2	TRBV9	CASSAHRTSGSTDTQYF	TGTGCCAGCAGCGCCCATAGGACTAGCGGGAGCACAGATACGCAGTATTTT
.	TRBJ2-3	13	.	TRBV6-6	CASSPAGADTQYF	TGTGCCAGCAGCCCTGCTGGCGCAGATACGCAGTATTTT
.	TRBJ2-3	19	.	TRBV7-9	CASSSPRLEPTASTDTQYF	TGTGCCAGCAGCAGTCCCCGCTTAGAGCCTACGGCTAGCACAGATACGCAGTATTTT
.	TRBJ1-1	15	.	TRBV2	CASSEGYLRNTEAFF	TGTGCCAGCAGTGAGGGGTACCTGCGGAACACTGAAGCTTTCTTT
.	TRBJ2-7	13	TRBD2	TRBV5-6	CASSGAGAYEQYF	TGTGCCAGCAGCGGGGCGGGGGCCTACGAGCAGTACTTC
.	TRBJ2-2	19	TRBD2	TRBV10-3	CAISASGLAGVANTGELFF	TGTGCCATCAGCGCCTCGGGACTAGCGGGCGTCGCGAACACCGGGGAGCTGTTTTTT
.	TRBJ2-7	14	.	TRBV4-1	CASSRADSQPEQYF	TGCGCCAGCAGCCGAGCGGACAGTCAGCCCGAGCAGTACTTC
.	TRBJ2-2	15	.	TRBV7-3	CASSLTGASTGELFF	TGTGCCAGCAGTCTAACGGGGGCAAGCACCGGGGAGCTGTTTTTT
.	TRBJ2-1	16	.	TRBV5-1	CASSLDSSSPYNEQFF	TGCGCCAGCAGCTTGGACTCCTCTTCCCCCTACAATGAGCAGTTCTTC
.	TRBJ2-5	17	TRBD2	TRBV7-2	CASSLALLAGGKETQYF	TGTGCCAGCAGCTTAGCCTTACTAGCGGGGGGAAAAGAGACCCAGTACTTC
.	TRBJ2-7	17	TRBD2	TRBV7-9	CASSSQGLAGPRYEQYF	TGTGCCAGCAGCTCTCAGGGACTAGCGGGGCCCCGCTACGAGCAGTACTTC
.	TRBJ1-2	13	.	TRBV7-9	CASSGEANYGYTF	TGTGCCAGCAGCGGAGAGGCTAACTATGGCTACACCTTC
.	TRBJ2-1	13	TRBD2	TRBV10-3	CATGTTNNNEQFF	TGTGCCACCGGGACTACCAATAACAATGAGCAGTTCTTC
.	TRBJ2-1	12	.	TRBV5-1	CASSLEGVRQFF	TGCGCCAGCAGCTTGGAAGGGGTCCGGCAGTTCTTC
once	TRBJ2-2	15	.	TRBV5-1	CASSFVTANTGELFF	TGCGCCAGCAGCTTCGTAACAGCGAACACCGGGGAGCTGTTTTTT
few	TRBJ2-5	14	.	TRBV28	CASSLEIDQETQYF	TGTGCCAGCAGTTTGGAGATCGACCAAGAGACCCAGTACTTC
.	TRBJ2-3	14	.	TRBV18	CASSPQQSTDTQYF	TGTGCCAGCTCACCACAACAGAGCACAGATACGCAGTATTTT
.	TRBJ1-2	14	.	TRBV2	CASSERQGNYGYTF	TGTGCCAGCAGTGAAAGGCAGGGCAACTATGGCTACACCTTC
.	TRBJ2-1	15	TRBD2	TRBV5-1	CASKGGTSGYNEQFF	TGCGCCAGCAAGGGCGGGACTAGCGGGTACAATGAGCAGTTCTTC
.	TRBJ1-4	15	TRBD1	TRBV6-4	CASSASQGANEKLFF	TGTGCCAGCAGTGCCTCACAGGGGGCTAATGAAAAACTGTTTTTT
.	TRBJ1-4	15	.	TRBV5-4	CASSLGIATNEKLFF	TGTGCCAGCAGCTTGGGCATTGCAACTAATGAAAAACTGTTTTTT
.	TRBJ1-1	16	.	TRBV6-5	CASSSWTSPMNTEAFF	TGTGCCAGCAGTTCCTGGACCAGCCCCATGAACACTGAAGCTTTCTTT
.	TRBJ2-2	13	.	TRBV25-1	CASSEFNTGELFF	TGTGCCAGCAGTGAATTTAACACCGGGGAGCTGTTTTTT
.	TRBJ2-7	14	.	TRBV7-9	CASSLGGYNYEQYF	TGTGCCAGCAGCTTAGGGGGCTACAACTACGAGCAGTACTTC
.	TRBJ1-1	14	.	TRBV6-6	CASSPLGGVTEAFF	TGTGCCAGCAGTCCCTTGGGGGGGGTCACTGAAGCTTTCTTT
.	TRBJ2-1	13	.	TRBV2	CASSERSGNEQFF	TGTGCCAGCAGTGAAAGGTCCGGGAATGAGCAGTTCTTC
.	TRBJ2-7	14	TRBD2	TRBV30	CAWNLAGGAYEQYF	TGTGCCTGGAATCTAGCGGGGGGAGCCTACGAGCAGTACTTC
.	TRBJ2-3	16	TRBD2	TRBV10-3	CATRPEVAGGTDTQYF	TGTGCCACGCGCCCGGAGGTAGCGGGAGGCACAGATACGCAGTATTTT
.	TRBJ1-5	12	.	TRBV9	CASSTSEKPQHF	TGTGCCAGCAGCACATCGGAAAAGCCCCAGCATTTT
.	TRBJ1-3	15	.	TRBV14	CASSRSAASGNTIYF	TGTGCCAGCAGCCGCTCAGCCGCCTCTGGAAACACCATATATTTT
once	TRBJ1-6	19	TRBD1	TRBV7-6	CASSLFPGTGSSYNSPLHF	TGTGCCAGCAGCTTATTCCCCGGGACAGGTAGCTCCTATAATTCACCCCTCCACTTT
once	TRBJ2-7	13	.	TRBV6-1	CASSRDNGYEQYF	TGTGCCAGCAGTCGGGACAACGGGTACGAGCAGTACTTC